In its sample, the clone carrying this T cell receptor beta chain was seen a few times. The antigen is not known. This entry belongs to a study of vaccination and CD4 T cells after COVID-19. Oncomine TCR Beta short-read sequencing was applied to DNA from cultured CD4+ T cells. TCRdb reanalysed the PCR reads using MiXCR and keeps one entry per CDR3 protein. The sample has about 19,000 distinct CDR3 sequences, around 50% seen once; the top ten hold approximately 7.5%. CDR3 size: 15 residues. J gave up 6 bases and V 6 bases, and 9 bases lay outside the gene matches. Germline lookup yields CDR1 SGHTA and CDR2 FQGTGA. Described treatment: roughly 11-day PBMC culture with coronavirus spike peptide pools or control peptides (ViraFEST assay). TCR sequencing followed the expansion of antigen-specific T cells with peptide pools in ViraFEST. Positivity by PCR occurred from March to December 2020, a period that predated US Alpha, Beta and Delta variants.

The chain couples TRBV7-3 to TRBJ2-1, with 9 bases matching TRBD2. The sample consisted of CD4+ T cells from blood, cultured in vitro. The TCR sequence derives from a human donor who had recovered from COVID-19. The CDR3 bases are TGTGCCAGCAGTTCCGGGACTAGCTATATCAATGAGCAGTTCTTC. It is translated as CASSSGTSYINEQFF.